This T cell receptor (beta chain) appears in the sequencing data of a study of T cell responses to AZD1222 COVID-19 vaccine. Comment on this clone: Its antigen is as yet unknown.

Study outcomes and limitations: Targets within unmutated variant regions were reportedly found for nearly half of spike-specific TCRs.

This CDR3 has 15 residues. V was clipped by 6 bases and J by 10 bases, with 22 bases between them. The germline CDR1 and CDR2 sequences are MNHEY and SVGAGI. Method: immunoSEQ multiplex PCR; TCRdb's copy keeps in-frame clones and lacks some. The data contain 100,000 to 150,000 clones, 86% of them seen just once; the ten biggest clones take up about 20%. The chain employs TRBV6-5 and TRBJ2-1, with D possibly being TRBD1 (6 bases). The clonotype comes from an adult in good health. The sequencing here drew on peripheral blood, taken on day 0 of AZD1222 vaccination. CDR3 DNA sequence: TGTGCCAGCAGCAGGGGCCTGACAGACCCGAAAGAGCAGTTCTTC. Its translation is CASSRGLTDPKEQFF.